These 2 T cell receptor beta chains share one sample of origin, sequenced in a study of regulatory T cells in long-lasting Graves disease. Construction of the TCR beta libraries employed iRepertoire HTBI primers in conjunction with Arm-PCR of CDR3 regions. MiXCR, run by TCRdb on the multiplex PCR reads, gives a single entry per CDR3 protein. The sample records approximately 300,000 distinct CDR3 sequences, more than 15% being singletons. The time point: newly diagnosed GD, antithyroid drugs for less than 3 months. From PBMCs, RNA was extracted and then used to make the TCR library. The sample in question was peripheral blood mononuclear cells (PBMCs), obtained at new diagnosis, from a patient treated with antithyroid drugs. Receptors originate from a female donor with Graves disease.

The chain carries TRBV28 and TRBJ2-7, with TRBD1 matching over 10 bases. CDR1 MDHEN and CDR2 SYDVKM come from the germline V gene. This CDR3 region has 15 residues. V was clipped by 4 bases and J by 5 bases; unmatched bases: 8. CDR3 coding DNA: TGTGCCAGCAGTTCCTCCGTCGGGACAGGGGACGAGCAGTACTTC. This translates into CASSSSVGTGDEQYF.

This clonotype showed up many times. CDR3 sequence: CASSFARLAVVDEQYF. The CDR3 DNA follows: TGTGCCAGCAGCTTCGCCCGACTAGCAGTGGTCGACGAGCAGTACTTC. This chain links TRBV11-2 with TRBJ2-7; TRBD2 agrees at 7 bases. The ends lost 3 bases at V and 5 bases at J; junction bases unmatched: 13. In germline, CDR1 is SGHAT, CDR2 FQNNGV. The CDR3 extends over 16 amino acids.